The 13 T cell receptor beta chains in this list originate from one sample, sequenced in a study of siplizumab effects on memory and regulatory T cells (dated by TCRdb to the late 2010s). The library was generated by the immunoSEQ multiplex PCR assay. TCRdb's version of the immuneACCESS table is confined to in-frame rearrangements and falls short of the full clone set. An unresolved V gene accounts for under half of the shortfall where checked; the remainder is of unknown origin. The sample table shows fewer than 130,000 clones, and approximately 92% are seen once. 1% to 1.5% of the sample goes to the ten largest clones. The sequenced material came from CD4+ T cells sorted from blood. These receptors were taken from a human donor in good health.

V usage is TRBV5-4 and J usage is TRBJ2-5; TRBD2 might be the D (5 bases). The CDR3 consists of 14 residues. CDR1 and CDR2 from the germline V gene are SGHNT and YYREEE (reference sequence). V was trimmed by 4 bases and J by 2 bases, leaving 12 bases between them. CDR3 sequence (DNA): TGTGCCAGCAGCGGGAGTTCAGCGCAAGAGACCCAGTACTTC. Its translation is CASSGSSAQETQYF.

This clone was seen a single time. This chain uses TRBV2 with TRBJ2-7; the D gene is possibly TRBD1 (6 bases). CDR1 is SNHLY, CDR2 FYNNEI, per germline. The CDR3 consists of 13 residues. Deletions cut 9 bases from V and 6 bases from J, with 18 bases between. CDR3 sequence reads: CASWRAGAGEQYF. DNA for the CDR3: TGTGCCAGTTGGCGGGCAGGGGCAGGCGAGCAGTACTTC. The full variable domain, with the rest looked up from reference TRBV2 and TRBJ2-7, is EPEVTQTPSHQVTQMGQEVILRCVPISNHLYFYWYRQILGQKVEFLVSFYNNEISEKSEIFDDQFSVERPDGSNFTLKIRSTKLEDSAMYFCASWRAGAGEQYFGPGTRLTVT.

This chain joins TRBV19 and TRBJ2-6, with 10 positions matching TRBD1. The ends lost 4 bases at V and 0 bases at J; junction bases unmatched: 9. The CDR3 totals 19 residues. Germline V gene data show CDR1 as LNHDA and CDR2 as SQIVND (reference sequence). The CDR3 bases are TGTGCCAGTAGTAGGGACAGGGGCGAAATCAGCTCTGGGGCCAACGTCCTGACTTTC. This gives the protein CASSRDRGEISSGANVLTF. Full variable domain (missing parts from reference TRBV19 and TRBJ2-6): DGGITQSPKYLFRKEGQNVTLSCEQNLNHDAMYWYRQDPGQGLRLIYYSQIVNDFQKGDIAEGYSVSREKKESFPLTVTSAQKNPTAFYLCASSRDRGEISSGANVLTFGAGSRLTVL.

The J gene is TRBJ2-1, the V gene TRBV19; D might be TRBD1 or TRBD2, each matching 6 bases. Germline CDR1 LNHDA, CDR2 SQIVND (reference sequence). The V and J ends lost 7 bases and 0 bases respectively, with 13 bases between them. The CDR3 sequence is 15 residues long. CDR3 DNA sequence: TGTGCCAGTACCGGGGGCCTCAGCTCCTACAATGAGCAGTTCTTC. Translation: CASTGGLSSYNEQFF.

The chain combines TRBV9 with TRBJ1-3, with no clear D. The V end was cut by 2 bases, the J end by 2 bases, with 8 bases between. Germline CDR1 reads SGDLS; CDR2 reads YYNGEE. This CDR3 spans 14 amino acids. The CDR3 DNA sequence: TGTGCCAGCAGCGTGAGGTATCCTGGAAACACCATATATTTT. Protein: CASSVRYPGNTIYF.

The table lists this clone with a count of one. The chain has TRBV7-9 and TRBJ1-2; TRBD1 might be the D (5 bases). Trimming cost V 1 base and J 6 bases, with 15 bases left between them. Germline V gene data show CDR1 as SEHNR and CDR2 as FQNEAQ (reference sequence). The CDR3 is made up of 15 amino acids. CDR3 residues: CASSLGSGAMDGYTF. The CDR3 DNA reads TGTGCCAGCAGCTTAGGTTCCGGGGCCATGGATGGCTACACCTTC.

This rearrangement joins TRBV20-1 to TRBJ1-2, with D possibly TRBD1 on 5 matching bases. There are 11 residues in the CDR3. Germline V gene data show CDR1 as DFQATT and CDR2 as SNEGSKA (reference sequence). The V and J ends lost 3 bases and 4 bases respectively, with 6 bases between them. Written as DNA, the CDR3 is TGCAGTGCTAGTGACAGCTATGGCTACACCTTC. Amino acids: CSASDSYGYTF.

The rearrangement joins TRBV19 to TRBJ2-7, with D maybe TRBD1 (6 bases). CDR1 is LNHDA and CDR2 is SQIVND in the germline V gene (reference sequence). The V gene lost 9 bases and the J gene lost 2 bases, with 20 bases spanning the gap. This CDR3 is built from 15 residues. The CDR3 loop reads CASGISGQPAYEQYF. The CDR3 nucleotides are TGTGCCAGCGGAATATCTGGACAGCCGGCCTACGAGCAGTACTTC. Full variable domain (rest looked up from reference TRBV19 and TRBJ2-7): DGGITQSPKYLFRKEGQNVTLSCEQNLNHDAMYWYRQDPGQGLRLIYYSQIVNDFQKGDIAEGYSVSREKKESFPLTVTSAQKNPTAFYLCASGISGQPAYEQYFGPGTRLTVT.

CDR3 coding DNA: TGTGCCAGCAGCGTAGAGCTAGCGGGCAACACCGGGGAGCTGTTTTTT. This codes for CASSVELAGNTGELFF. The chain combines TRBV9 with TRBJ2-2; TRBD2 matches at 8 bases. This CDR3 is 16 amino acids long. Germline CDR1 and CDR2: SGDLS and YYNGEE. The V and J ends lost 0 bases and 2 bases, in that order; junction bases with no gene match: 3.

V gene TRBV7-2 combines with J gene TRBJ2-2; D is undetermined. Germline V gene lookup returns CDR1 SGHTA and CDR2 FQGNSA. V dropped 5 bases and J dropped 8 bases, with 12 bases sitting between them. This CDR3 comprises 13 residues. CDR3 in DNA: TGTGCCAGCAGCACCGGTCCCACTGGGGAGCTGTTTTTT. Its protein product is CASSTGPTGELFF.

This clone was observed once. This chain uses TRBV6-1 with TRBJ1-1; weak D call: TRBD1 (5 bases). Trimming left V 3 bases short and J 1 base short, with 12 bases between. The CDR3 totals 15 residues. In germline, CDR1 is MNHNS, CDR2 SASEGT. DNA for the CDR3: TGTGCCAGCAGTGATGCCGGGACCCCGAACACTGAAGCTTTCTTT. Its protein product is CASSDAGTPNTEAFF.

V is TRBV19 and J is TRBJ2-4; 10 bases map to TRBD2. CDR1 is LNHDA and CDR2 is SQIVND in the germline V gene (reference sequence). J was trimmed by 0 bases and V by 5 bases; bases with no gene match: 4. The CDR3 runs to 16 residues. The CDR3 DNA reads TGTGCCAGTAGTCCTACTAGCGGGGTAGCCAAAAACATTCAGTACTTC. Amino acids: CASSPTSGVAKNIQYF.

This chain joins TRBV6-5 and TRBJ1-5; D remains ambiguous. Germline lookup yields CDR1 MNHEY and CDR2 SVGAGI. V lost 6 bases to trimming and J lost 6 bases, with 15 bases between them. The CDR3 consists of 14 residues. The CDR3 region is CASSPALRGQPQHF. For the CDR3, the DNA is TGTGCCAGCAGCCCCGCTCTACGGGGTCAGCCCCAGCATTTT.